This T cell receptor (beta chain) was profiled in a study of early T cells in non-severe SARS-CoV-2 infection. Findings and limits, study-wide: Private and CD4 specificities were missed by VDJdb matching, skewed to anti-spike CD8.

The trim removed 0 bases at V and 5 bases at J, leaving 8 bases unmatched. The CDR3 is made up of 15 amino acids. The germline gives CDR1 SQVTM, CDR2 ANQGSEA. Each single cDNA molecule received a unique molecular identifier. Each CDR3 protein is one row after TCRdb ran MiXCR on the 5' RACE reads. Of about 84,000 distinct CDR3 sequences listed, about 12% are singletons. Details on this clonotype: The target antigen is unknown.

The clonotype comes from an adult who was a healthcare worker with PCR-confirmed SARS-CoV-2 infection or an uninfected control (not recorded which). The chain is built from TRBV29-1 and TRBJ2-7; TRBD2 agrees at 9 bases. Sequencing was performed on whole blood. The DNA of the CDR3 is TGCAGCGTTGAAGAAGCGGGGGGATTCAGCCACGAGCAGTACTTC. This encodes CSVEEAGGFSHEQYF.